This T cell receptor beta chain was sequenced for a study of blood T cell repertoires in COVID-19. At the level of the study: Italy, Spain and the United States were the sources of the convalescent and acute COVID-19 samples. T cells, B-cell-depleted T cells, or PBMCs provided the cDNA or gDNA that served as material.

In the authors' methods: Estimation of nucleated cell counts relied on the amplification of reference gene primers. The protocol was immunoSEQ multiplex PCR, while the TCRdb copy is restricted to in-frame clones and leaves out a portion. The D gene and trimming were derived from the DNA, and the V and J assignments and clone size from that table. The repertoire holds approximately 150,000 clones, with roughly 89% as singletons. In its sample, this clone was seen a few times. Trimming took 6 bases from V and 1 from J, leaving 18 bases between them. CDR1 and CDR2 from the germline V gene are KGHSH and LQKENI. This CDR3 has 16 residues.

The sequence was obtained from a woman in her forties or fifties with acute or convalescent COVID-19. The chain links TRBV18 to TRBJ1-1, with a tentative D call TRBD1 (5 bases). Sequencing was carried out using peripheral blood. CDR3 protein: CASSPPSGDGNTEAFF. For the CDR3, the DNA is TGTGCCAGCTCTCCTCCCTCGGGGGATGGGAACACTGAAGCTTTCTTT.